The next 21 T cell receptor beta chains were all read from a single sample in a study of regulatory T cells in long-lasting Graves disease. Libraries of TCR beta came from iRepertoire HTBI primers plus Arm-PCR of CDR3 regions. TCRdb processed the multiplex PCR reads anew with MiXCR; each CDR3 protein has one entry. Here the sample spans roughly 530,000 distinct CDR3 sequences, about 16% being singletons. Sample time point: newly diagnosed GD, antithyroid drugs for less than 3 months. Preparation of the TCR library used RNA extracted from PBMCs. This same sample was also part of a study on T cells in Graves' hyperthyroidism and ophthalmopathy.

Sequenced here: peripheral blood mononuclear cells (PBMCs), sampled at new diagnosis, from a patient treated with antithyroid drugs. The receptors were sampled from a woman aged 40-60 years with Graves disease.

In nucleotides, the CDR3 is TGCGCCAGCAGCTTGGGGGACGGTATAGCCAAAAACATTCAGTACTTC. Translated, it gives CASSLGDGIAKNIQYF. This sequence joins TRBV5-1 and TRBJ2-4; D tentatively reads TRBD1 or TRBD2 (5 bases each). Germline V gene sequence: CDR1 SGHRS, CDR2 YFSETQ. The CDR3 is made up of 16 amino acids. With 0 bases removed from V and 0 bases from J, the gap between germline ends came to 10 bases. The complete variable domain, with remaining parts taken from reference TRBV5-1 and TRBJ2-4, reads KAGVTQTPRYLIKTRGQQVTLSCSPISGHRSVSWYQQTPGQGLQFLFEYFSETQRNKGNFPGRFSGRQFSNSRSEMNVSTLELGDSALYLCASSLGDGIAKNIQYFGAGTRLSVL.

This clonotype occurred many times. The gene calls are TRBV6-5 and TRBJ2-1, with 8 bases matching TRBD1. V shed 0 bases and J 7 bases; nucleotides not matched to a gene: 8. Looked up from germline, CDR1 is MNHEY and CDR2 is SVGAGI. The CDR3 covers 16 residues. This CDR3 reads CASSYSSGQGINEQFF. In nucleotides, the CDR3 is TGTGCCAGCAGTTACTCGAGCGGACAGGGAATTAATGAGCAGTTCTTC.

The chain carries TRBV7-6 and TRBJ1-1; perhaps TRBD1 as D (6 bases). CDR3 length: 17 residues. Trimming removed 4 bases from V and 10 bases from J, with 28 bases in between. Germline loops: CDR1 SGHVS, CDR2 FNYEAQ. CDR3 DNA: TGTGCCAGCAGCTCCAACAGGGCTGGCAGAGTACAGAATGGAGCTTTCTTT. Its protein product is CASSSNRAGRVQNGAFF.

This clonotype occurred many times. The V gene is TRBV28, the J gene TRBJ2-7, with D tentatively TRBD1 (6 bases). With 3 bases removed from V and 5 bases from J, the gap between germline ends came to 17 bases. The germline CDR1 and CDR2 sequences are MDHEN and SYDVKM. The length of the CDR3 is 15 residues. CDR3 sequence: CASSLAGASHNEQYF. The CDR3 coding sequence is TGTGCCAGCAGTTTGGCAGGGGCGAGTCACAACGAGCAGTACTTC.

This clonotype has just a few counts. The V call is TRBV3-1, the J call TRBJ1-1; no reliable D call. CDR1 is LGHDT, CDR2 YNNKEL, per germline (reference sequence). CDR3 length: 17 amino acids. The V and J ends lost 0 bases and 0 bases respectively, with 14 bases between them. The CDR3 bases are TGTGCCAGCAGCCAAGAGGGCCTGAGGCAGTTGAACACTGAAGCTTTCTTT. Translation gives CASSQEGLRQLNTEAFF.

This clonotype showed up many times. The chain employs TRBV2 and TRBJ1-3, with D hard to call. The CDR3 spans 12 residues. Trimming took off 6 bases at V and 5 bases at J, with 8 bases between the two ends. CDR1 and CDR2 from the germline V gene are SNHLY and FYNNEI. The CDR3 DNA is TGTGCCAGCAGAAACGGGCGAAACACCATATATTTT. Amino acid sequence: CASRNGRNTIYF.

CDR3 DNA: TGCGCCAGCAGCCAAGTCAGTTCAGTCTCCTACGAGCAGTACTTC. Its protein is CASSQVSSVSYEQYF. The rearrangement uses TRBV4-1 and TRBJ2-7; D call uncertain. This CDR3 has 15 residues. V shed 1 base and J shed 0 bases, with 10 bases lying between them. The V gene's germline CDR1 is MGHRA and CDR2 YSYEKL.

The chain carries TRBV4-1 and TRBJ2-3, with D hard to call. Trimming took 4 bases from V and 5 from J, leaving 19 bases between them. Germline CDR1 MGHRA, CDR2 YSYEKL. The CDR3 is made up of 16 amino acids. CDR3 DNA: TGCGCCAGCAGCCCCGATTTCGGGTGGATGGGAGATACGCAGTATTTT. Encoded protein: CASSPDFGWMGDTQYF.

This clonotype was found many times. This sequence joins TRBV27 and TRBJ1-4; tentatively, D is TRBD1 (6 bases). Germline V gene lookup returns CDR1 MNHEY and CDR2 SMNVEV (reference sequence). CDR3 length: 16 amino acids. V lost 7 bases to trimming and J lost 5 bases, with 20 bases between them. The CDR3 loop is CASKTWGQGRNEKLFF. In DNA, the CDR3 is TGTGCCAGCAAAACCTGGGGGCAGGGTCGAAATGAAAAACTGTTTTTT.

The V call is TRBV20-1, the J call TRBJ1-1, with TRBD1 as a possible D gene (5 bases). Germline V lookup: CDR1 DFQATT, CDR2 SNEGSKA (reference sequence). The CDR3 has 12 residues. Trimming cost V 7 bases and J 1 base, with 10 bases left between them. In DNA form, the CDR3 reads TGCAGTGGCAGGGAGGGGAACACTGAAGCTTTCTTT. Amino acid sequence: CSGREGNTEAFF.

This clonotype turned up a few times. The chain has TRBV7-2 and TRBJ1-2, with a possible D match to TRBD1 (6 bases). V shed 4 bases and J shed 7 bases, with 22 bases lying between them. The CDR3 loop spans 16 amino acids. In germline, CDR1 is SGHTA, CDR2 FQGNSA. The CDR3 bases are TGTGCCAGCAGCTCCAATCAGGGGCTTGTGGATGGTGGCTACACCTTC. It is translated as CASSSNQGLVDGGYTF. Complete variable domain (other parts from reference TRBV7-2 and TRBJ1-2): GAGVSQSPSNKVTEKGKDVELRCDPISGHTALYWYRQSLGQGLEFLIYFQGNSAPDKSGLPSDRFSAERTGGSVSTLTIQRTQQEDSAVYLCASSSNQGLVDGGYTFGSGTRLTVV.

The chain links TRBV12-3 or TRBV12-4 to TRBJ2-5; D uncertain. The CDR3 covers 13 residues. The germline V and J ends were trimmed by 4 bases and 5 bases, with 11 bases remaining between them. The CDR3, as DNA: TGTGCCAGCAGTTACGACCGTAGGGAGACCCAGTACTTC. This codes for CASSYDRRETQYF.

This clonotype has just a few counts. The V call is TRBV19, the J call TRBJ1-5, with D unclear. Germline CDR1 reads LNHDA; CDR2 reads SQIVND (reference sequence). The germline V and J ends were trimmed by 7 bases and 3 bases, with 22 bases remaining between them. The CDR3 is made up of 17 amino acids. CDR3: CASTPRGNLDPNQPQHF. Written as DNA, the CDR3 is TGTGCCAGTACCCCAAGAGGCAATCTCGACCCCAATCAGCCCCAGCATTTT.

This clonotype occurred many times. CDR3 protein: CATSDLEGYGYTF. The CDR3 DNA sequence: TGTGCCACCAGTGATTTAGAAGGATATGGCTACACCTTC. The chain joins TRBV24-1 to TRBJ1-2; D not resolved. Trimming cost V 1 base and J 5 bases, with 7 bases left between them. Germline loops: CDR1 KGHDR, CDR2 SFDVKD. The CDR3 extends over 13 amino acids.

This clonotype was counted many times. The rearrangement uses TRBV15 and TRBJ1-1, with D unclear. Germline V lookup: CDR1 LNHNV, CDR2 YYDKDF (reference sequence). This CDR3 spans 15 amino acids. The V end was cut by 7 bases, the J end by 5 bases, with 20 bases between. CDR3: CATNPDRGRWTEAFF. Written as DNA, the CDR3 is TGTGCCACCAACCCGGACCGCGGAAGATGGACTGAAGCTTTCTTT.

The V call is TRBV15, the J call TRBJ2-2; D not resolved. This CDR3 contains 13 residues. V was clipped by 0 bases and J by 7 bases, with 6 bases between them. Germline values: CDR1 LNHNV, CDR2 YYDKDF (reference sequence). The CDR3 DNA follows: TGTGCCACCAGCAGAGATAAGGTCGGGGAGCTGTTTTTT. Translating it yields CATSRDKVGELFF.

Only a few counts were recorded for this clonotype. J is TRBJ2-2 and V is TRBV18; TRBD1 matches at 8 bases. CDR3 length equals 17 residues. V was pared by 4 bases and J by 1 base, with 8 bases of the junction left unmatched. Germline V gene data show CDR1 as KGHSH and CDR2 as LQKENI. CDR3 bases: TGTGCCAGCTCACATCCTGGACAGGGAATGAACACCGGGGAGCTGTTTTTT. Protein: CASSHPGQGMNTGELFF.

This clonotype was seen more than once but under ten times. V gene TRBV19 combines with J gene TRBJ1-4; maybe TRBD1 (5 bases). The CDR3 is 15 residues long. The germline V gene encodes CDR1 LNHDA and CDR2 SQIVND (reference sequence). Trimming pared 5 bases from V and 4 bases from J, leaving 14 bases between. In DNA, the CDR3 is TGTGCCAGTAGTTGGGGCCAGGCCGTTAATGAAAAACTGTTTTTT. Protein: CASSWGQAVNEKLFF.

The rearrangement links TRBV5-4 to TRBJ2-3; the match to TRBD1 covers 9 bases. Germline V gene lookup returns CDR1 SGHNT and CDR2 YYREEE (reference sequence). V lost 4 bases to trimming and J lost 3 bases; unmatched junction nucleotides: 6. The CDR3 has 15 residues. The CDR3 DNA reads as TGTGCCAGCAGCGGGGTAGGGACAGGGACAGATACGCAGTATTTT. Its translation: CASSGVGTGTDTQYF.

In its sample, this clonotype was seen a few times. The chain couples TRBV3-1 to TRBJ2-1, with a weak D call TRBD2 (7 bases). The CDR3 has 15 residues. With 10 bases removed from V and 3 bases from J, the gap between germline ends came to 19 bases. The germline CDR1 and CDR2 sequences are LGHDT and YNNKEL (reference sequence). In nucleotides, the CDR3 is TGTGCCACTGAAATGGGGCGGGGGCACTACAATGAGCAGTTCTTC. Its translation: CATEMGRGHYNEQFF.

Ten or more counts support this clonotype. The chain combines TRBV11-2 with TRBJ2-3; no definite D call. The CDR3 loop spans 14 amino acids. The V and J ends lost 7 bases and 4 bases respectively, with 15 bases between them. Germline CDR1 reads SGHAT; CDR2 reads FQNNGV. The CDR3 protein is CASNNRGEPDTQYF. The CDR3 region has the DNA TGTGCCAGCAACAATAGAGGAGAGCCAGATACGCAGTATTTT.